One sample yielded the 22 T cell receptor beta chains listed below, sequenced in a study of patients with pleural tuberculosis. Via MiXCR, TCRdb re-called the reads, giving one row per CDR3 protein. The data contain 25,000 to 30,000 distinct CDR3 sequences, 15% to 20% of them singletons. Material for sequencing was peripheral blood. Source of these receptors: a human donor with pleural tuberculosis.

This clonotype has a handful of counts. The chain employs TRBV7-9 and TRBJ1-1; no clear D gene. The CDR3 is 14 amino acids. The germline gives CDR1 SEHNR, CDR2 FQNEAQ (reference sequence). V lost 5 bases and J 0 bases, leaving 10 bases between the germline ends. The CDR3 bases are TGTGCCAGCAGCCCCGATATCATGAACACTGAAGCTTTCTTT. Its translation: CASSPDIMNTEAFF.

This clonotype was observed at least ten times. This chain uses TRBV12-3 or TRBV12-4 with TRBJ1-2, with D perhaps TRBD1 (5 bases). The CDR3 extends over 11 amino acids. The germline V and J ends were trimmed by 4 bases and 10 bases, with 10 bases remaining between them. DNA of the CDR3: TGTGCCAGCAGTTCTCCGACAGTCTACACCTTC. Protein: CASSSPTVYTF.

This clonotype was recorded at least ten times. The chain links TRBV20-1 to TRBJ1-2; 8 nucleotides align to TRBD1. CDR1 and CDR2 (germline): DFQATT, SNEGSKA (reference sequence). This CDR3 spans 13 amino acids. The J segment lost 4 bases and the V segment lost 6 bases, leaving 7 bases of the junction unmatched. CDR3 sequence (DNA): TGCAGTGCAAACAGGGGGGTCGGCTATGGCTACACCTTC. Its translation is CSANRGVGYGYTF.

By sample fraction, this clonotype is medium-sized. This rearrangement joins TRBV2 to TRBJ1-1; no clear D. Trimming left V 7 bases short and J 6 bases short, with 15 bases between. The CDR3 has 13 amino acids. CDR1 is SNHLY and CDR2 is FYNNEI in the germline V gene. CDR3 coding DNA: TGTGCCAGCACTAGGCAGTGGAGCGCTGAAGCTTTCTTT. Translating it yields CASTRQWSAEAFF.

This chain joins TRBV5-1 and TRBJ2-6; D is ambiguous. The length of the CDR3 is 14 residues. Germline CDR1 reads SGHRS; CDR2 reads YFSETQ. V lost 5 bases, J lost 1 base, and 7 bases lay in between. CDR3 sequence reads: CASRTVSGANVLTF. DNA for the CDR3: TGCGCCAGCAGAACTGTGTCTGGGGCCAACGTCCTGACTTTC.

The chain carries TRBV6-1 and TRBJ2-7; D assignment may be TRBD1 or TRBD2 (5 bases each). Germline loops: CDR1 MNHNS, CDR2 SASEGT. There are 14 residues in the CDR3. The V end lost 7 bases, the J end lost 5 bases, and 18 bases lay between the germline ends. CDR3 sequence (DNA): TGTGCCAGCATCTCAAACAGGACTGGGGACGAGCAGTACTTC. Residues: CASISNRTGDEQYF.

The genes are TRBV29-1 and TRBJ1-4, with D tentatively TRBD1 (6 bases). Germline CDR1 SQVTM, CDR2 ANQGSEA. This CDR3 has 13 residues. V gave up 7 bases and J gave up 4 bases, with 13 bases separating them. The CDR3 loop reads CSGGTKNNEKLFF. CDR3 sequence (DNA): TGCAGCGGGGGGACAAAAAATAATGAAAAACTGTTTTTT.

This clonotype was counted ten times or more. V is TRBV27 and J is TRBJ2-7; 8 nucleotides line up with TRBD2. The V gene's germline CDR1 is MNHEY and CDR2 SMNVEV (reference sequence). V was clipped by 6 bases and J by 11 bases; unmatched bases: 12. The CDR3 is 13 residues long. The CDR3 DNA is TGTGCCAGCAGCAATAGCTTAGCGGGAAAGGAGTACTTC. Amino acids: CASSNSLAGKEYF.

This clonotype appeared a few times. A read error may produce the germline difference seen at one junction end. CDR3 in amino acids: CRARSGGSNQPQHF. CDR3 bases: TGCAGGGCTAGGTCGGGGGGGAGCAATCAGCCCCAGCATTTT. J is TRBJ1-5 and V is TRBV20-1; possibly TRBD1 for D (5 bases). Germline V CDR1 and CDR2: DFQATT, SNEGSKA (reference sequence). CDR3 length equals 14 residues.

This clonotype was counted ten times or more. The rearrangement uses TRBV28 and TRBJ1-3; D not resolved. V was trimmed by 4 bases and J by 0 bases, leaving 16 bases between them. The CDR3 extends over 17 amino acids. In germline, CDR1 is MDHEN, CDR2 SYDVKM. The chain's CDR3 is CASSSPTLFSSGNTIYF. The CDR3 coding sequence is TGTGCCAGCAGTTCGCCGACCCTTTTCAGCTCTGGAAACACCATATATTTT.

The sample holds many counts of this clonotype. The chain uses TRBV29-1 and TRBJ1-5; D gene unclear. CDR1 is SQVTM and CDR2 is ANQGSEA in the germline V gene. This CDR3 comprises 13 residues. V shed 3 bases and J shed 6 bases, with 12 bases lying between them. CDR3 loop: CSVDQGRGQPQHF. CDR3 DNA: TGCAGCGTTGACCAAGGCCGTGGTCAGCCCCAGCATTTT.

This clonotype was counted ten times or more. The gene calls are TRBV29-1 and TRBJ2-1; D is unresolved. V shed 4 bases and J shed 0 bases, with 7 bases lying between them. CDR3 length equals 13 residues. Germline V CDR1 and CDR2: SQVTM, ANQGSEA. The CDR3 loop is CSVVFSSYNEQFF. The CDR3 bases are TGCAGCGTTGTGTTTAGCTCCTACAATGAGCAGTTCTTC.

CDR3 protein: CSAAGAGVRDTQYF. CDR3 DNA: TGCAGCGCCGCCGGGGCAGGGGTCCGCGATACGCAGTATTTT. V usage is TRBV29-1 and J usage is TRBJ2-3, with a tentative D call TRBD1 (6 bases). V was shortened by 7 bases and J by 6 bases, with 20 bases between the two germline ends. The CDR3 runs to 14 residues. Germline V gives CDR1 SQVTM, CDR2 ANQGSEA.

For this clonotype: One end of the junction does not line up with germline, which may come from a read error. The gene calls are TRBV12-3 or TRBV12-4 and TRBJ1-6; D remains unclear. There are 11 residues in the CDR3. CDR3 residues: CASSLAGRLHF. The DNA for the CDR3 is TGCGCCAGCAGTTTAGCTGGACGTCTCCACTTT.

This clonotype was seen ten or more times. This chain uses TRBV2 with TRBJ1-1; possible D gene TRBD1, 5 bases. The CDR3 is 14 residues long. V gave up 7 bases and J gave up 2 bases, with 14 bases separating them. Per germline, CDR1 SNHLY and CDR2 FYNNEI. The CDR3 loop reads CASTWTGPNTEAFF. CDR3 sequence (DNA): TGTGCCAGCACCTGGACGGGACCCAACACTGAAGCTTTCTTT.

This clonotype was counted at least ten times. The chain employs TRBV6-1 and TRBJ2-5; D ambiguous. Trimming removed 6 bases from V and 0 bases from J, with 2 bases in between. The CDR3 covers 11 residues. Germline lookup yields CDR1 MNHNS and CDR2 SASEGT. The CDR3 loop is CASRNQETQYF. CDR3 bases: TGTGCCAGCAGAAACCAAGAGACCCAGTACTTC.

At least ten counts were recorded for this clonotype. The chain links TRBV12-3 or TRBV12-4 to TRBJ2-7; 8 positions agree with TRBD2. With V trimmed by 2 bases and J by 6 bases, 9 bases remained unmatched. This CDR3 region has 15 residues. CDR3 residues: CASSLSKGLVSEQYF. The CDR3 bases are TGTGCCAGCAGTTTAAGTAAGGGACTAGTGTCCGAGCAGTACTTC.

There are a few counts of this clonotype. The chain employs TRBV27 and TRBJ1-5; D unclear. Germline V gene sequence: CDR1 MNHEY, CDR2 SMNVEV (reference sequence). The CDR3 has 13 amino acids. The V end lost 8 bases, the J end lost 4 bases, and 12 bases lay between the germline ends. The CDR3 region has the DNA TGTGCCAGCGGGATGGACCGGAATCAGCCCCAGCATTTT. Its translation is CASGMDRNQPQHF.

V is TRBV4-3 and J is TRBJ2-7; 7 nucleotides match TRBD1. CDR3 size: 15 residues. The germline CDR1 and CDR2 sequences are LGHNA and YSLEER. Trimming cost V 0 bases and J 3 bases; bases outside gene matches: 5. The CDR3, as DNA: TGCGCCAGCAGCCAAGAATCAGGGGGAAACTACGAGCAGTACTTC. Its protein product is CASSQESGGNYEQYF.

This clonotype was counted only a few times. The chain employs TRBV11-2 and TRBJ2-7; D possibly uses TRBD1 or TRBD2 (7 bases each). Germline CDR1 reads SGHAT; CDR2 reads FQNNGV. V shed 2 bases and J shed 5 bases, with 13 bases lying between them. The CDR3 loop spans 14 amino acids. The DNA of the CDR3 is TGTGCCAGCAGCTTACAGGGGGGGCGTCACGAGCAGTACTTC. Its translation is CASSLQGGRHEQYF.

To note about this clonotype: A much larger clone lies a single base off, so this may be a read error. DNA for the CDR3: TGTGCCAGCACAGCAGGGTTAAGCAATCAGCCCCAGCATTTT. Translating gives CASTAGLSNQPQHF. The J gene is TRBJ1-5, the V gene TRBV12-3 or TRBV12-4; possible D gene TRBD1, 5 bases. This CDR3 is 14 amino acids long. Trimming shortened V by 7 bases and J by 1 base, and 11 bases separated the two germline ends.

This clonotype was seen at least ten times. J is TRBJ2-1 and V is TRBV20-1, with 9 nucleotides matching TRBD2. J gave up 8 bases and V 5 bases, and 13 bases lay outside the gene matches. The CDR3 length is 15 residues. Germline CDR1 DFQATT, CDR2 SNEGSKA (reference sequence). CDR3 amino acids: CSAPAGGLFIDEQFF. DNA of the CDR3: TGCAGTGCTCCGGCGGGGGGGCTTTTTATCGATGAGCAGTTCTTC.